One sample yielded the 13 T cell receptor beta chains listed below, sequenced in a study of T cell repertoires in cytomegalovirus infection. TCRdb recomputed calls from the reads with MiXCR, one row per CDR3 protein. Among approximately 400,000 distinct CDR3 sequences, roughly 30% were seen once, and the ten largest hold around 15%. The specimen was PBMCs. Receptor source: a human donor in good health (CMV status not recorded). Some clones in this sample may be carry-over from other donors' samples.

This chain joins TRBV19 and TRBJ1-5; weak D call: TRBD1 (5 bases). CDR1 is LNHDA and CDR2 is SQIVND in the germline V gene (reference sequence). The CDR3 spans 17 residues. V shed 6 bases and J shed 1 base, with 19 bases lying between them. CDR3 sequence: CASSSPPGGISNQPQHF. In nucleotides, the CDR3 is TGTGCCAGTAGCTCCCCGCCGGGGGGAATAAGCAATCAGCCCCAGCATTTT.

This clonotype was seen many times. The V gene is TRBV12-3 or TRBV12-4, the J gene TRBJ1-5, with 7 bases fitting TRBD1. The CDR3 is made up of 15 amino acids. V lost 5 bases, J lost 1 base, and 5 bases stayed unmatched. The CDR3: CASSRRQGSNQPQHF. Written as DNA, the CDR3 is TGTGCCAGCAGTCGACGACAGGGAAGCAATCAGCCCCAGCATTTT.

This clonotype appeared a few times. The chain's CDR3 is CASSLDGDTQYF. CDR3 in DNA: TGTGCCAGCAGTTTAGATGGGGATACGCAGTATTTT. The rearrangement uses TRBV12-3 or TRBV12-4 and TRBJ2-3, with D uncertain. The CDR3 consists of 12 residues. V was trimmed by 1 base and J by 6 bases, leaving 5 bases between them.

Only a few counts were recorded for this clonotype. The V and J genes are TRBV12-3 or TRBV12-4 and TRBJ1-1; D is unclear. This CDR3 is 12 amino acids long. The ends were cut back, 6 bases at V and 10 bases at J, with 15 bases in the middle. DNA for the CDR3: TGTGCCAGCAGGGTAGAGTCCCTACGAGCTTTCTTT. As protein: CASRVESLRAFF.

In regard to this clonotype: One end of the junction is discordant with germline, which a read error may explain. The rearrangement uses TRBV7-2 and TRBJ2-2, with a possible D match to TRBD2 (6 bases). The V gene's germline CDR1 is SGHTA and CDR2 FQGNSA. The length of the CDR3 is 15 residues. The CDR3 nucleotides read TGTGCCAGCAGCCCCGCCGGGACTGAGTCCGGGGAGCTGGTTTTT. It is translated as CASSPAGTESGELVF.

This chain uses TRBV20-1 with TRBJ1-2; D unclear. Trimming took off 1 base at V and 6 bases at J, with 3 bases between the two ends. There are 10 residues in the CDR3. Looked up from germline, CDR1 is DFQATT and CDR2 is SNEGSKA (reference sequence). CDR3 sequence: CSARGDGYTF. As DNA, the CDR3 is TGCAGTGCTAGAGGGGATGGCTACACCTTC.

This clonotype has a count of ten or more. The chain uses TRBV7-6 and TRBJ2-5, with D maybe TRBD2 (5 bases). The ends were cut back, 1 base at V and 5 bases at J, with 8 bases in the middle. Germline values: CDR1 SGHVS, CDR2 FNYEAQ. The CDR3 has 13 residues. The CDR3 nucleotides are TGTGCCAGCAGCTTAGGGTCGGGGGAGACCCAGTACTTC. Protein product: CASSLGSGETQYF.

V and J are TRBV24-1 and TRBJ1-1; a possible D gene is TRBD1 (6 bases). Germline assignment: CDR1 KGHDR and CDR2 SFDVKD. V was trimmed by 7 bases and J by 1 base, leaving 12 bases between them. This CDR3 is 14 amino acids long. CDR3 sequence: CATSEGHSNTEAFF. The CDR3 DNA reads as TGTGCCACCAGCGAGGGACATTCGAACACTGAAGCTTTCTTT.

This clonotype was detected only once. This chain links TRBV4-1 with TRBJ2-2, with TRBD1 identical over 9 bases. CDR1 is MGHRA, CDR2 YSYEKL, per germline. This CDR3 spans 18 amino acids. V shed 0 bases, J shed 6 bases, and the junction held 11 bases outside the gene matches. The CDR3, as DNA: TGCGCCAGCAGCCAAGAAGGAGTTCGACAGGGGGACGCCGGGGAGCTGTTTTTT. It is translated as CASSQEGVRQGDAGELFF.

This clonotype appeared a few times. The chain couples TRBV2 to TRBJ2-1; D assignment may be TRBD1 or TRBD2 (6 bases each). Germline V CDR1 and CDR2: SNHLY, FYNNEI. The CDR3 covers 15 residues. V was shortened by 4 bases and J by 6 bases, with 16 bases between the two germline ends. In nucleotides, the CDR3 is TGTGCCAGCAGTGCCGAAGGGGGGAGGATCAATGAGCAGTTCTTC. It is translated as CASSAEGGRINEQFF.

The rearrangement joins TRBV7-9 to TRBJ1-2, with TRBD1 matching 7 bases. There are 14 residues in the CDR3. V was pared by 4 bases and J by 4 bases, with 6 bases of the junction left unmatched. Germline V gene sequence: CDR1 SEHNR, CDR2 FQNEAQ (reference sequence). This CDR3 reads CASSSADRTYGYTF. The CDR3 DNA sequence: TGTGCCAGCAGCTCCGCGGACAGGACCTATGGCTACACCTTC.

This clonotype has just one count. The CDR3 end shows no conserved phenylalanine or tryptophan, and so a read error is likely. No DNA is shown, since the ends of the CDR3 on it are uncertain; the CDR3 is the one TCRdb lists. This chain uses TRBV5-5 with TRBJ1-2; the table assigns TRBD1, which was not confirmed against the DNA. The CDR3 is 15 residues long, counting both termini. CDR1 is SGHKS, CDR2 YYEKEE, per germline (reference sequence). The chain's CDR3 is CASSSHLQGVYGYNL.

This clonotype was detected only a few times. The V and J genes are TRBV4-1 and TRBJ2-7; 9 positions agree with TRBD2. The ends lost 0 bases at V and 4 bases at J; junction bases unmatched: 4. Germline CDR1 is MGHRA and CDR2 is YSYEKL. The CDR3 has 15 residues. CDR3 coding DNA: TGCGCCAGCAGCCAAGAATTAACTAGCGGGTACGAGCAGTACTTC. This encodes CASSQELTSGYEQYF.